What follows are 9 T cell receptor beta chains derived from one specimen sequenced in a study of shared clonotypes between healthy human individuals. This table comes from immunoSEQ multiplex PCR, and its TCRdb copy is limited to in-frame clones, with some not included. The sample includes fewer than 400,000 clones, around 74% of them seen just once. Specimen: memory CD4+ T cells sorted from blood. Subset described: CD45RA-negative fraction. These receptors came from a young man in good health.

The V and J genes are TRBV11-2 and TRBJ2-3; D is possibly TRBD1 or TRBD2 (6 bases each). CDR1 SGHAT and CDR2 FQNNGV come from the germline V gene. The V end was cut by 5 bases, the J end by 4 bases, with 19 bases between. This CDR3 contains 16 residues. As DNA, the CDR3 is TGTGCCAGCAGCCGATGGGGGGCAGGGACTGCAGATACGCAGTATTTT. Translating gives CASSRWGAGTADTQYF.

The chain combines TRBV18 with TRBJ2-7; D not certain. Trimming removed 5 bases at V and 2 bases at J, with 7 bases between. The CDR3 is made up of 12 amino acids. Germline loops: CDR1 KGHSH, CDR2 LQKENI. CDR3 sequence (DNA): TGTGCCAGCTCATCGGGCACCTACGAGCAGTACTTC. Residues: CASSSGTYEQYF.

This clone occurred once. The rearrangement uses TRBV19 and TRBJ1-5; D may be TRBD1 (6 bases). V lost 4 bases and J lost 5, with 18 bases in between. This CDR3 region has 16 residues. Per the germline V gene, CDR1 is LNHDA and CDR2 is SQIVND (reference sequence). For the CDR3, the DNA is TGTGCCAGTAGTAACAGCAGGGGTATGGCGTATCAGCCCCAGCATTTT. Protein: CASSNSRGMAYQPQHF.

The chain combines TRBV7-8 with TRBJ2-7; TRBD1 is a possible D gene (5 bases). The ends were cut back, 7 bases at V and 3 bases at J, with 19 bases in the middle. The CDR3 totals 15 residues. Germline CDR1 and CDR2: SGHVS and FQNEAQ. As DNA, the CDR3 is TGTGCCAGCAAAAAAACCTTCCAGGGTAACTACGAGCAGTACTTC. This gives the protein CASKKTFQGNYEQYF.

Here the CDR3 reads CASSLRLAGSTDTQYF. The CDR3 DNA sequence: TGTGCCAGCTCGCTCCGACTAGCGGGATCCACAGATACGCAGTATTTT. This rearrangement joins TRBV18 to TRBJ2-3, with TRBD2 matching over 11 bases. The length of the CDR3 is 16 residues. Germline CDR1 and CDR2: KGHSH and LQKENI. V lost 6 bases, J lost 2 bases, and 7 bases stayed unmatched.

The chain has TRBV7-2 and TRBJ2-5; 8 bases line up with TRBD2. The germline V gene encodes CDR1 SGHTA and CDR2 FQGNSA. Unmatched junction bases numbered 7, after V lost 2 bases and J lost 5 bases. This CDR3 is 15 amino acids long. The DNA for the CDR3 is TGTGCCAGCAGCTTAACGGGAGGGGTTGGGGAGACCCAGTACTTC. Translation gives CASSLTGGVGETQYF.

This chain links TRBV7-3 with TRBJ2-2; the D call may be TRBD1 or TRBD2 (5 bases each). The CDR3 runs to 17 residues. The V end lost 3 bases, the J end lost 2 bases, and 16 bases lay between the germline ends. Germline V gives CDR1 SGHTA, CDR2 FQGTGA. CDR3 bases: TGTGCCAGCAGCTTTGGGGGAAACGACCTAAACACCGGGGAGCTGTTTTTT. Protein product: CASSFGGNDLNTGELFF.

The CDR3 DNA reads TGTGCCAGCTCACCTTCTCAGGGTGGAAGCTCCTACGAGCAGTACTTC. This gives the protein CASSPSQGGSSYEQYF. The chain couples TRBV18 to TRBJ2-7; the D gene is possibly TRBD1 (5 bases). Germline V gene data show CDR1 as KGHSH and CDR2 as LQKENI. V was shortened by 3 bases and J by 0 bases, with 15 bases between the two germline ends. The CDR3 totals 16 residues.

This clone was seen a single time. The chain couples TRBV18 to TRBJ2-7, with 8 bases matching TRBD2. Losses at the gene ends were 1 base for V and 4 bases for J; bases not matched to a gene: 3. The germline V gene encodes CDR1 KGHSH and CDR2 LQKENI. The CDR3 length is 14 residues. For the CDR3, the DNA is TGTGCCAGCTCACCACTGCGGGGGGCTTACGAGCAGTACTTC. This gives the protein CASSPLRGAYEQYF.